Shown below are 13 T cell receptor beta chains from a single sample sequenced in a study of early T cells in non-severe SARS-CoV-2 infection. TCRdb fed the 5' RACE reads into MiXCR, producing one record per CDR3 protein. The sample has tens of thousands of distinct CDR3 sequences; under 15% are singletons. Sequencing was done on a sample of whole blood. The receptors come from an adult who was a healthcare worker with PCR-confirmed SARS-CoV-2 infection or an uninfected control (not recorded which).

This clonotype appeared a few times. The chain employs TRBV12-3 or TRBV12-4 and TRBJ1-1; a possible D gene is TRBD1 (5 bases). The length of the CDR3 is 15 residues. With 5 bases removed from V and 5 bases from J, the gap between germline ends came to 18 bases. As DNA, the CDR3 is TGTGCCAGCAGTATCGATGCGGGGACGGGTACTGAAGCTTTCTTT. Encoded protein: CASSIDAGTGTEAFF.

The sample holds a few counts of this clonotype. The chain carries TRBV12-3 or TRBV12-4 and TRBJ1-6; D remains unclear. This CDR3 spans 14 amino acids. Trimming cost V 4 bases and J 6 bases, with 10 bases left between them. The CDR3 here is CASSSRGFNSPLHF. For the CDR3, the DNA is TGTGCCAGCAGTTCCCGGGGATTTAATTCACCCCTCCACTTT.

This clonotype occurred a few times. V gene TRBV7-2 combines with J gene TRBJ2-7; weak D call: TRBD2 (6 bases). The CDR3 contains 14 residues. Germline CDR1 reads SGHTA; CDR2 reads FQGNSA. V was clipped by 5 bases and J by 7 bases, with 18 bases between them. This CDR3 is CASSSTGALGEQYF. The DNA of the CDR3 is TGTGCCAGCAGCAGCACGGGAGCCCTGGGGGAGCAGTACTTC.

CDR3 region: CASSLGGRDQPQHF. CDR3 in DNA: TGCGCCAGCAGCTTGGGGGGGCGCGATCAGCCCCAGCATTTT. The chain couples TRBV5-1 to TRBJ1-5; possible D gene TRBD1, 6 bases. This CDR3 has 14 residues. Germline V gene lookup returns CDR1 SGHRS and CDR2 YFSETQ. V lost 0 bases and J lost 5, with 9 bases in between.

This clonotype was counted only a few times. This sequence joins TRBV4-1 and TRBJ2-5; D possibly uses TRBD1 or TRBD2 (6 bases each). The V and J ends lost 1 base and 2 bases respectively, with 11 bases between them. This CDR3 comprises 15 residues. Germline V lookup: CDR1 MGHRA, CDR2 YSYEKL. The DNA for the CDR3 is TGCGCCAGCAGCCAAGCGGGGGCCCCACAAGAGACCCAGTACTTC. As protein: CASSQAGAPQETQYF.

The CDR3 reads CASSYGTAQETQYF. In DNA form, the CDR3 reads TGTGCCAGCAGTTATGGGACGGCCCAAGAGACCCAGTACTTC. J is TRBJ2-5 and V is TRBV28; perhaps D is TRBD1 or TRBD2 (5 bases each). V gave up 4 bases and J gave up 1 base, with 10 bases separating them. The germline gives CDR1 MDHEN, CDR2 SYDVKM. The CDR3 consists of 14 residues.

This clonotype has more than one count but fewer than ten. The V gene is TRBV19, the J gene TRBJ1-2; D may be TRBD1 (5 bases). The V end lost 7 bases, the J end lost 4 bases, and 16 bases lay between the germline ends. Germline CDR1 reads LNHDA; CDR2 reads SQIVND (reference sequence). The CDR3 has 14 residues. DNA for the CDR3: TGTGCCAGTACCCCCACGGGGGTGGGCTATGGCTACACCTTC. Translating gives CASTPTGVGYGYTF.

This clonotype was seen ten or more times. The V call is TRBV5-1, the J call TRBJ2-5; TRBD1 matches 12 bases. Germline assignment: CDR1 SGHRS and CDR2 YFSETQ. The CDR3 runs 16 residues. The J segment lost 2 bases and the V segment lost 4 bases, leaving 6 bases of the junction unmatched. As DNA, the CDR3 is TGCGCCAGCAGCGGGACAGGGGGCCATCCACAAGAGACCCAGTACTTC. This encodes CASSGTGGHPQETQYF. Filled out from reference TRBV5-1 and TRBJ2-5, the complete variable domain reads KAGVTQTPRYLIKTRGQQVTLSCSPISGHRSVSWYQQTPGQGLQFLFEYFSETQRNKGNFPGRFSGRQFSNSRSEMNVSTLELGDSALYLCASSGTGGHPQETQYFGPGTRLLVL.

There are a few counts of this clonotype. This chain joins TRBV12-5 and TRBJ2-5; tentatively, D is TRBD2 (7 bases). The V gene's germline CDR1 is LGHNT and CDR2 FRNRAP. The CDR3 totals 15 residues. The germline V and J ends were trimmed by 6 bases and 0 bases, with 14 bases remaining between them. The CDR3, as DNA: TGTGCTAGTGGCGCCGGGGGGCGAGACCAAGAGACCCAGTACTTC. Translation: CASGAGGRDQETQYF.

This clonotype was observed once. The chain couples TRBV7-2 to TRBJ2-3; a weak D match, TRBD1 (5 bases). This CDR3 has 15 amino acids. CDR1 is SGHTA, CDR2 FQGNSA, per germline. Trimming removed 4 bases at V and 6 bases at J, with 17 bases between. CDR3 protein: CASSSHGAKSDTQYF. For the CDR3, the DNA is TGTGCCAGCAGCTCACATGGGGCAAAGTCGGATACGCAGTATTTT.

This clonotype has at least ten counts. The chain carries TRBV14 and TRBJ1-1; 7 bases are a match to TRBD1. The J segment lost 4 bases and the V segment lost 6 bases, leaving 5 bases of the junction unmatched. CDR3 length equals 13 residues. Per the germline V gene, CDR1 is SGHDN and CDR2 is FVKESK. In DNA, the CDR3 is TGTGCCAGCAGAGAAGGGGGCCGCACTGAAGCTTTCTTT. This codes for CASREGGRTEAFF.

The V gene is TRBV20-1, the J gene TRBJ2-2; D remains unclear. Germline V gives CDR1 DFQATT, CDR2 SNEGSKA (reference sequence). V lost 3 bases and J lost 4, with 9 bases in between. The CDR3 is 13 residues long. CDR3: CSARLLSTGELFF. The CDR3 DNA follows: TGCAGTGCTAGGCTACTCAGCACCGGGGAGCTGTTTTTT.

This clonotype was seen many times. The V and J genes are TRBV20-1 and TRBJ2-2; D gene ambiguous. V shed 3 bases and J shed 7 bases, with 21 bases lying between them. This CDR3 is built from 16 residues. The germline V gene has CDR1 DFQATT and CDR2 SNEGSKA (reference sequence). CDR3 loop: CSARRVQGMVDGELFF. CDR3 DNA: TGCAGTGCTAGGAGAGTGCAAGGGATGGTGGACGGGGAGCTGTTTTTT.